A single sample is the source of the 19 T cell receptor beta chains below, sequenced in a study of blood T cell repertoires in COVID-19. Method: immunoSEQ multiplex PCR; TCRdb's copy keeps in-frame clones and lacks some. The sample carries about 190,000 clones, less than 90% recorded once. Sequencing was performed on PBMCs or T cells enriched from blood (not recorded which). The receptors derive from a woman aged 25 to 45 who had been exposed to COVID-19.

V and J are TRBV19 and TRBJ2-7; D possibly corresponds to TRBD1 (6 bases). CDR1 and CDR2 (germline): LNHDA, SQIVND (reference sequence). V was clipped by 0 bases and J by 2 bases, with 11 bases between them. This CDR3 spans 15 amino acids. The CDR3 DNA reads as TGTGCCAGTAGTATAGATTTCGGACAGACCTACGAGCAGTACTTC. Its translation is CASSIDFGQTYEQYF.

V and J are TRBV19 and TRBJ2-1; 11 bases line up with TRBD2. The CDR3 runs 14 residues. Germline-derived CDR1 and CDR2 are LNHDA and SQIVND (reference sequence). V trimming: 10 bases; J trimming: 10 bases; junction bases outside the gene matches: 12. The CDR3 nucleotides read TGTGCCACTCAAATAGCGGGGGGGGCGCGGGAGCAGTTCTTC. Its protein is CATQIAGGAREQFF.

V and J are TRBV7-9 and TRBJ2-1; 8 positions agree with TRBD2. CDR1 and CDR2 from the germline V gene are SEHNR and FQNEAQ (reference sequence). This CDR3 has 15 residues. After removal of 4 bases from V and 5 bases from J, the junction contained 7 bases not matched to a gene. CDR3 bases: TGTGCCAGCAGCTCCGGCGGGACTAGAAACAATGAGCAGTTCTTC. Translation gives CASSSGGTRNNEQFF.

The chain carries TRBV18 and TRBJ1-3; TRBD1 is a possible D gene (6 bases). There are 17 residues in the CDR3. Germline CDR1 reads KGHSH; CDR2 reads LQKENI. Trimming left V 2 bases short and J 0 bases short, with 14 bases between. For the CDR3, the DNA is TGTGCCAGCTCACCATCCGGGACAACTACCTCTGGAAACACCATATATTTT. As protein: CASSPSGTTTSGNTIYF.

This clone was recorded a few times. The chain employs TRBV19 and TRBJ2-1, with 7 bases matching TRBD1. The CDR3 loop spans 12 amino acids. With 7 bases clipped from V and 8 bases from J, the junction kept 5 bases outside the gene matches. CDR1 is LNHDA, CDR2 SQIVND, per germline (reference sequence). CDR3 nucleotides: TGTGCCAGTAATGACAGGGACGATGAGCAGTTCTTC. Translated, it gives CASNDRDDEQFF.

The CDR3 DNA follows: TGTGCCAGCAGTTATACCAGGGGCCCCCGCGAAATTAATTCACCCCTCCACTTT. Residues: CASSYTRGPREINSPLHF. This sequence joins TRBV6-2 or TRBV6-3 and TRBJ1-6; a possible D gene is TRBD1 (6 bases). Germline V CDR1 and CDR2: MNHEY, SVGEGT. The V gene lost 3 bases and the J gene lost 6 bases, with 21 bases spanning the gap. The CDR3 spans 18 residues.

The CDR3 DNA follows: TGCGCCAGCAGCCAAGAGGGGGCGAGCTCCTATAATTCACCCCTCCACTTT. Translated: CASSQEGASSYNSPLHF. V gene TRBV4-1 combines with J gene TRBJ1-6; possible D gene TRBD1, 6 bases. Germline V gives CDR1 MGHRA, CDR2 YSYEKL. The V end lost 0 bases, the J end lost 0 bases, and 9 bases lay between the germline ends. The CDR3 has 17 amino acids.

This chain uses TRBV9 with TRBJ2-7; 11 nucleotides agree with TRBD1. V was pared by 0 bases and J by 6 bases, with 5 bases of the junction left unmatched. Germline V CDR1 and CDR2: SGDLS, YYNGEE. This CDR3 contains 15 residues. The CDR3, as DNA: TGTGCCAGCAGCGTAGGGCAGGGACAGGGGGTCGAGCAGTACTTC. It translates to CASSVGQGQGVEQYF. The full variable domain, its missing parts supplied by reference TRBV9 and TRBJ2-7, is DSGVTQTPKHLITATGQRVTLRCSPRSGDLSVYWYQQSLDQGLQFLIQYYNGEERAKGNILERFSAQQFPDLHSELNLSSLELGDSALYFCASSVGQGQGVEQYFGPGTRLTVT.

This sequence joins TRBV5-1 and TRBJ2-2; tentative D call: TRBD2 (7 bases). V was pared by 7 bases and J by 0 bases, with 16 bases between. Germline V gives CDR1 SGHRS, CDR2 YFSETQ. This CDR3 spans 16 amino acids. In nucleotides, the CDR3 is TGCGCCAGCGCTCTCTGGGGGGGCGCGAACACCGGGGAGCTGTTTTTT. Its protein is CASALWGGANTGELFF. Variable domain in full (rest from reference TRBV5-1 and TRBJ2-2): KAGVTQTPRYLIKTRGQQVTLSCSPISGHRSVSWYQQTPGQGLQFLFEYFSETQRNKGNFPGRFSGRQFSNSRSEMNVSTLELGDSALYLCASALWGGANTGELFFGEGSRLTVL.

This chain connects TRBV7-8 to TRBJ2-5; TRBD2 might be the D (6 bases). The CDR3 runs 14 residues. The germline CDR1 and CDR2 sequences are SGHVS and FQNEAQ. V gave up 8 bases and J gave up 2 bases, with 15 bases separating them. CDR3 sequence reads: CASLGGRHQETQYF. The CDR3 coding sequence is TGTGCCAGCTTAGGTGGGAGGCATCAAGAGACCCAGTACTTC.

This clone was observed a single time. The chain links TRBV7-8 to TRBJ2-1; 8 bases are a match to TRBD2. CDR3 length equals 14 residues. Germline CDR1 reads SGHVS; CDR2 reads FQNEAQ. J gave up 5 bases and V 10 bases, and 10 bases lay outside the gene matches. In DNA, the CDR3 is TGTGCCACACAGCGGGGGATTGGGGACAATGAGCAGTTCTTC. Translated, it gives CATQRGIGDNEQFF.

V gene TRBV6-6 combines with J gene TRBJ1-2, with a possible D match to TRBD1 (5 bases). Deletions cut 5 bases from V and 2 bases from J, with 12 bases between. CDR3 size: 14 residues. Germline-derived CDR1 and CDR2 are MNHNY and SVGAGI (reference sequence). CDR3 region: CASSPDGGNYGYTF. The CDR3 nucleotides are TGTGCCAGCAGTCCCGACGGGGGGAACTATGGCTACACCTTC.

V is TRBV28 and J is TRBJ1-3; 7 nucleotides match TRBD1. The CDR3 sequence is 17 residues long. V gave up 3 bases and J gave up 0 bases; unmatched junction bases: 8. CDR1 and CDR2 (germline): MDHEN, SYDVKM. The CDR3 loop reads CASSLTLRGISGNTIYF. As DNA, the CDR3 is TGTGCCAGCAGTTTGACCCTCAGGGGGATCTCTGGAAACACCATATATTTT.

The rearrangement joins TRBV7-8 to TRBJ2-2; TRBD2 matches at 10 bases. The ends lost 8 bases at V and 4 bases at J; junction bases unmatched: 13. Per the germline V gene, CDR1 is SGHVS and CDR2 is FQNEAQ. This CDR3 spans 17 amino acids. CDR3 in DNA: TGTGCCAGCGCCGCGCCTAGCGGGGGCCGGGGCACCGGGGAGCTGTTTTTT. Encoded protein: CASAAPSGGRGTGELFF.

V and J are TRBV6-5 and TRBJ1-2; the D gene is possibly TRBD1 (5 bases). This CDR3 has 15 amino acids. Germline CDR1 MNHEY, CDR2 SVGAGI. The V gene lost 6 bases and the J gene lost 6 bases, with 20 bases spanning the gap. This chain's CDR3 is CASSDEWPGNDGYTF. The CDR3, as DNA: TGTGCCAGCAGCGATGAATGGCCAGGGAATGATGGCTACACCTTC.

This chain's CDR3 is CASSQVLTGGFTDTQYF. DNA of the CDR3: TGCGCCAGCAGCCAAGTTCTTACAGGGGGTTTCACAGATACGCAGTATTTT. The chain has TRBV4-3 and TRBJ2-3; 8 bases agree with TRBD1. This CDR3 spans 17 amino acids. With 1 base clipped from V and 2 bases from J, the junction kept 8 bases outside the gene matches. The V gene's germline CDR1 is LGHNA and CDR2 YSLEER.

The V gene is TRBV19, the J gene TRBJ2-5, with D perhaps TRBD1 (5 bases). V lost 7 bases and J 5 bases, leaving 14 bases between the germline ends. Looked up from germline, CDR1 is LNHDA and CDR2 is SQIVND (reference sequence). The CDR3 is made up of 13 amino acids. In DNA form, the CDR3 reads TGTGCCAGTAATGCAGCAGGGCAGGAGACCCAGTACTTC. Its protein is CASNAAGQETQYF. The whole variable domain, remainder taken from reference TRBV19 and TRBJ2-5, is DGGITQSPKYLFRKEGQNVTLSCEQNLNHDAMYWYRQDPGQGLRLIYYSQIVNDFQKGDIAEGYSVSREKKESFPLTVTSAQKNPTAFYLCASNAAGQETQYFGPGTRLLVL.

The chain couples TRBV4-1 to TRBJ1-1; no firm D call. The CDR3 runs 14 residues. The germline V and J ends were trimmed by 4 bases and 5 bases, with 14 bases remaining between them. Germline lookup yields CDR1 MGHRA and CDR2 YSYEKL. CDR3 loop: CASSPPLGSTEAFF. The CDR3 nucleotides are TGCGCCAGCAGCCCTCCTCTGGGGAGTACTGAAGCTTTCTTT.

The chain has TRBV14 and TRBJ2-5; D is unclear. The CDR3 extends over 12 amino acids. The V end lost 0 bases, the J end lost 7 bases, and 6 bases lay between the germline ends. From germline, CDR1 is SGHDN and CDR2 FVKESK. The CDR3 DNA reads as TGTGCCAGCAGCCAAGATCGGAGGACCCAGTACTTC. Protein: CASSQDRRTQYF.